This T cell receptor beta chain appears in the sequencing data of a study of shared clonotypes between healthy human individuals. The CDR3 sequence is 17 residues long. Per germline, CDR1 SGHDN and CDR2 FVKESK. The V end lost 7 bases, the J end lost 0 bases, and 18 bases lay between the germline ends. Method: immunoSEQ multiplex PCR; TCRdb's copy keeps in-frame clones and lacks some. The sample has about 660,000 clones, approximately 79% seen once. A few counts support this clone. The antigen remains undetermined. Study results and caveats: Lower generation probabilities were found for non-shared clonotypes than for those shared by all four donors. It was anticipated that sequencing depth would influence how many clonotypes donors shared. Tissue TCR repertoires likely differ from these blood-only repertoires.

The chain combines TRBV14 with TRBJ2-2, with D perhaps matching TRBD1 (6 bases). The origin of this receptor is a woman aged 25 to 39 in good health. The sequencing sample was made of memory CD4+ T cells sorted from blood. The subset: CD45RA-negative fraction. CDR3 DNA: TGTGCCAGCACCATCGGTCCGCGGACAGCGAACACCGGGGAGCTGTTTTTT. It yields the protein CASTIGPRTANTGELFF.